These 11 T cell receptor beta chains originate from one sample sequenced in a study of blood T cell repertoires in COVID-19. The data were produced by immunoSEQ multiplex PCR, yet TCRdb's version contains in-frame clones alone and is incomplete. The repertoire holds about 310,000 clones, with around nine tenths as singletons. The sequenced sample was peripheral blood. All receptors come from a man aged 45-65 years with active or convalescent COVID-19.

V usage is TRBV25-1 and J usage is TRBJ1-2; D is unclear. This CDR3 has 13 amino acids. The ends were cut back, 4 bases at V and 4 bases at J, with 10 bases in the middle. Germline CDR1 and CDR2: MGHDK and SYGVNS. CDR3 in DNA: TGTGCCAGCAGTGTGGCGGAACCCTATGGCTACACCTTC. Its translation: CASSVAEPYGYTF.

This clone was seen once. This chain links TRBV7-7 with TRBJ2-1; 7 bases are shared with TRBD2. This CDR3 has 15 amino acids. Germline CDR1 and CDR2: SSHAT and FNYEAQ (reference sequence). V lost 5 bases and J lost 3; bases outside the gene matches: 7. The chain's CDR3 is CASSPQAGFYNEQFF. The CDR3 nucleotides are TGTGCCAGCAGCCCCCAAGCGGGATTCTACAATGAGCAGTTCTTC.

The V gene is TRBV4-3, the J gene TRBJ2-5; tentatively, D is TRBD1 (6 bases). Trimming removed 0 bases at V and 5 bases at J, with 10 bases between. The CDR3 totals 14 residues. The germline V gene encodes CDR1 LGHNA and CDR2 YSLEER. The CDR3 loop reads CASSQDPGVETQYF. The DNA of the CDR3 is TGCGCCAGCAGCCAAGACCCAGGGGTGGAGACCCAGTACTTC.

The DNA for the CDR3 is TGTGCCTGGAGTGGGGGCCAGGGGCTGTCCTACGAGCAGTACTTC. Protein: CAWSGGQGLSYEQYF. The chain is built from TRBV30 and TRBJ2-7; possibly TRBD1 for D (6 bases). The CDR3 totals 15 residues. Trimming removed 1 base at V and 1 base at J, with 14 bases between. From germline, CDR1 is GTSNPN and CDR2 SVGIG (reference sequence).

The chain is built from TRBV5-1 and TRBJ1-1; maybe TRBD1 (6 bases). Germline CDR1 and CDR2: SGHRS and YFSETQ. The V gene lost 1 base and the J gene lost 4 bases, with 8 bases spanning the gap. The CDR3 sequence is 13 residues long. The CDR3 region is CASSLMGATEAFF. DNA for the CDR3: TGCGCCAGCAGCTTGATGGGGGCCACTGAAGCTTTCTTT.

The V call is TRBV5-1, the J call TRBJ2-7; 9 nucleotides align to TRBD1. The germline V gene encodes CDR1 SGHRS and CDR2 YFSETQ. This CDR3 comprises 15 residues. Trimming cost V 0 bases and J 5 bases; bases outside gene matches: 6. DNA of the CDR3: TGCGCCAGCAGCTTGGCGGGACAGGGTCTACACGAGCAGTACTTC. It codes for CASSLAGQGLHEQYF.

This chain uses TRBV3-1 (or the pseudogene TRBV3-2) with TRBJ2-7; D is undetermined. The germline V and J ends were trimmed by 1 base and 1 base, with 5 bases remaining between them. The CDR3 has 13 residues. Germline CDR1 LGHDT, CDR2 YNNKEL (reference sequence). In DNA form, the CDR3 reads TGTGCCAGCAGCCAAGGTCATTCCTACGAGCAGTACTTC. Translating gives CASSQGHSYEQYF.

This chain uses TRBV6-1 with TRBJ2-3, with a possible D match to TRBD2 (6 bases). V was shortened by 0 bases and J by 2 bases, with 24 bases between the two germline ends. The CDR3 covers 20 residues. Germline values: CDR1 MNHNS, CDR2 SASEGT. CDR3 protein: CASSEAPYRRGRESTDTQYF. The CDR3 DNA reads TGTGCCAGCAGTGAAGCGCCGTATAGACGGGGCCGGGAGTCCACAGATACGCAGTATTTT.

The V and J genes are TRBV6-6 and TRBJ1-2; no definite D call. The germline gives CDR1 MNHNY, CDR2 SVGAGI (reference sequence). CDR3 length equals 13 residues. V dropped 6 bases and J dropped 4 bases, with 12 bases sitting between them. Here the CDR3 reads CASSVGGLYGYTF. The CDR3 DNA is TGTGCCAGCAGCGTAGGAGGACTCTATGGCTACACCTTC.

Concerning this clone itself: At one end the junction does not follow the germline gene, possibly because of a read error. This rearrangement joins TRBV6-5 to TRBJ2-5; 10 nucleotides agree with TRBD2. This CDR3 is 15 amino acids long. The germline CDR1 and CDR2 sequences are MNHEY and SVGAGI. The CDR3 loop reads CASSDSSGGKETQYF. CDR3 bases: TGTGCCAGCAGTGACTCTAGCGGGGGTAAAGAGACCCAGTACTTC.

The chain employs TRBV5-1 and TRBJ1-1; tentatively, D is TRBD1 (5 bases). The germline V gene has CDR1 SGHRS and CDR2 YFSETQ. The CDR3 runs 14 residues. Trimming removed 2 bases from V and 3 bases from J, with 11 bases in between. CDR3 coding DNA: TGCGCCAGCAGCTTTTGGACGGGGGACACTGAAGCTTTCTTT. Translating gives CASSFWTGDTEAFF.